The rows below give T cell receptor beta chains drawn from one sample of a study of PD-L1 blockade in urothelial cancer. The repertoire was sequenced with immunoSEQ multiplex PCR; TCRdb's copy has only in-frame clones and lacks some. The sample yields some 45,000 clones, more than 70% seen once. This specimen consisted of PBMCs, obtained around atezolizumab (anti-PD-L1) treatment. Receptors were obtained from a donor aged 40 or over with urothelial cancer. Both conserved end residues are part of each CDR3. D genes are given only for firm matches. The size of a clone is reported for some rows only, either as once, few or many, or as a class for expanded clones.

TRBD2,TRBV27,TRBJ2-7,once,TGTGCCAGCAGTTTTAGCGGGAGGGCCCGGTACGAGCAGTACTTC,CASSFSGRARYEQYF
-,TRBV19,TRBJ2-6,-,TGTGCCAGTAGTATACCACCAGGGCAGGCATCTGGGGCCAACGTCCTGACTTTC,CASSIPPGQASGANVLTF
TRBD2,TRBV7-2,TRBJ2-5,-,TGTGCCAGCAGCTTAGGGGGGGGACTAAGGCAAGAGACCCAGTACTTC,CASSLGGGLRQETQYF
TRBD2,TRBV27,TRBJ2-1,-,TGTGCCAGCAGCATTAGCGGGAGGGGCAATGAGCAGTTCTTC,CASSISGRGNEQFF
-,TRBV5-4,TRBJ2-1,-,TGTGCCAGCAGCTTGGGCGGAAGTTACTCCTACAATGAGCAGTTCTTC,CASSLGGSYSYNEQFF
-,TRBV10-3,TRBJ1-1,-,TGTGCCATCAGTGAGCCGGGGAGGGGTAAGAACACTGAAGCTTTCTTT,CAISEPGRGKNTEAFF
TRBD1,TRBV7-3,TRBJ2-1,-,TGTGCCAGCAGCCAAGGGGGGGACAGGGGGCCGAATGAGCAGTTCTTC,CASSQGGDRGPNEQFF
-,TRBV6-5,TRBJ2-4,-,TGTGCCAGCAGCGCCGGGGGGCTTAACATTCAGTACTTC,CASSAGGLNIQYF
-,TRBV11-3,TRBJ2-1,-,TGTGCCAGCAGCTTAGAAGTCGGTAGCGGCTCCTACAATGAGCAGTTCTTC,CASSLEVGSGSYNEQFF
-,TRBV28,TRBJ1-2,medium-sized,TGTGCCAGCAGTCCGAATGGGGGGGCTTATGGCTACACCTTC,CASSPNGGAYGYTF
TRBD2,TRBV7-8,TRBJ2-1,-,TGTGCCAGCAGCTTATATAGCGGGAGGGGTGAGCAGTTCTTC,CASSLYSGRGEQFF
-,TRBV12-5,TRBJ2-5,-,TGTGCTAGTGGTTTGGCTCCCGGGACTGCAGCCGGGGGGACCCAGTACTTC,CASGLAPGTAAGGTQYF
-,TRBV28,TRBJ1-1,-,TGTGCCAGCAGTACTTATACCCCTGAAGCTTTCTTT,CASSTYTPEAFF
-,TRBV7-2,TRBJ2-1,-,TGTGCCAGCAGCTTATCGGGACTTGTTCATGAGCAGTTCTTC,CASSLSGLVHEQFF
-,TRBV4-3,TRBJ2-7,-,TGCGCCAGCAGCCAAGCCCCAGGGTTCCCCTACGAGCAGTACTTC,CASSQAPGFPYEQYF
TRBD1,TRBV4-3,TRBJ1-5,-,TGCGCCAGCAGCCAGACGGACAGGGGAAATCAGCCCCAGCATTTT,CASSQTDRGNQPQHF
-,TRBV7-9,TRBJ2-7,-,TGTGCCAGCAGCCCAGGTAGTACCTACGAGCAGTACTTC,CASSPGSTYEQYF
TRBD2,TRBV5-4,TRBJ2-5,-,TGTGCCAGCAGCGCGACTAGCGGGTACCAAGAGACCCAGTACTTC,CASSATSGYQETQYF
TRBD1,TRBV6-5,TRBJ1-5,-,TGTGCCAGCAGTTATCGTCAGGGGGCGTTTCAGCCCCAGCATTTT,CASSYRQGAFQPQHF
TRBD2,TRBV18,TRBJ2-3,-,TGTGCCAGCCGGACTAGCGGGAGAGGGAGCACAGATACGCAGTATTTT,CASRTSGRGSTDTQYF
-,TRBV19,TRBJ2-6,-,TGTGCCAGTAGTATCCCAGGGTCTGGGGCCAACGTCCTGACTTTC,CASSIPGSGANVLTF
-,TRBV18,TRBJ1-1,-,TGTGCCAGCTCACGCCTACCTTACCAAATAGGGGACACTGAAGCTTTCTTT,CASSRLPYQIGDTEAFF
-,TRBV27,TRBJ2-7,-,TGTGCCAGCAGTTGGTCGGGGGGCCCATCCTACGAGCAGTACTTC,CASSWSGGPSYEQYF
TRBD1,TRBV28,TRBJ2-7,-,TGTGCCAGCAGTCCCTCCGGGACAGGGGGCGCCTACGAGCAGTACTTC,CASSPSGTGGAYEQYF
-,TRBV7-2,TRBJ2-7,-,TGTGCCAGCAGCTTTGGGAGGGGGTCCTACGAGCAGTACTTC,CASSFGRGSYEQYF
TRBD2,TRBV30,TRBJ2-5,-,TGTGCCTGGAGCGGGGGGACTAGCGGGAGGAACCGGCGGGAGACCCAGTACTTC,CAWSGGTSGRNRRETQYF
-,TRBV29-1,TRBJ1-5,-,TGCAGCGCCCAACAGGGTTCAGGGCAGCCCCAGCATTTT,CSAQQGSGQPQHF